These 27 T cell receptor beta chains were sequenced from one sample in a study of T cells in Graves' hyperthyroidism and ophthalmopathy. Amplified TCR beta CDR3 regions came from RNA transcripts. Using the HTBI primer set, a first-round RT-PCR was run on the TCR CDR3. TCRdb recomputed calls from the multiplex PCR reads with MiXCR, one row per CDR3 protein. This sample has fewer than 800,000 distinct CDR3 sequences; roughly 15% occur once, and the top ten carry 8.4%. The sequenced sample consisted of blood. These receptors all stem from a man younger than 30 with Graves' hyperthyroidism.

There are many counts of this clonotype. The chain carries TRBV28 and TRBJ2-5; 10 nucleotides line up with TRBD2. J gave up 2 bases and V 8 bases, and 5 bases lay outside the gene matches. From germline, CDR1 is MDHEN and CDR2 SYDVKM. The CDR3 spans 14 residues. The CDR3 DNA follows: TGTGCCAGCCGCCCTAGCGGGGGTCAAGAGACCCAGTACTTC. Its protein product is CASRPSGGQETQYF.

This clonotype was recorded at least ten times. The chain uses TRBV7-9 and TRBJ1-6; TRBD1 is a possible D gene (5 bases). The V gene lost 5 bases and the J gene lost 4 bases, with 12 bases spanning the gap. Germline CDR1 SEHNR, CDR2 FQNEAQ (reference sequence). The CDR3 has 15 residues. Written as DNA, the CDR3 is TGTGCCAGCAGCCATACGGGGGAGTATAATTCACCCCTCCACTTT. Its protein product is CASSHTGEYNSPLHF.

Ten or more counts support this clonotype. V is TRBV7-3 and J is TRBJ2-7, with D possibly TRBD1 on 5 matching bases. The CDR3 is made up of 14 amino acids. The germline V and J ends were trimmed by 7 bases and 3 bases, with 16 bases remaining between them. In germline, CDR1 is SGHTA, CDR2 FQGTGA. Written as DNA, the CDR3 is TGTGCCAGCAACTTGGGAAGGGGTCGCTACGAGCAGTACTTC. Amino acid sequence: CASNLGRGRYEQYF. The full variable domain, its missing parts supplied by reference TRBV7-3 and TRBJ2-7, is GAGVSQTPSNKVTEKGKYVELRCDPISGHTALYWYRQSLGQGPEFLIYFQGTGAADDSGLPNDRFFAVRPEGSVSTLKIQRTERGDSAVYLCASNLGRGRYEQYFGPGTRLTVT.

This clonotype turned up a few times. The rearrangement links TRBV29-1 to TRBJ2-1; the D call may be TRBD1 or TRBD2 (7 bases each). Trimming removed 5 bases from V and 1 base from J, with 12 bases in between. The V gene's germline CDR1 is SQVTM and CDR2 ANQGSEA. The CDR3 consists of 14 residues. The CDR3 reads CSVQGGTSYNEQFF. As DNA, the CDR3 is TGCAGCGTTCAGGGGGGGACGTCCTACAATGAGCAGTTCTTC.

The chain couples TRBV2 to TRBJ1-5, with D perhaps matching TRBD1 (6 bases). This CDR3 has 13 amino acids. Germline lookup yields CDR1 SNHLY and CDR2 FYNNEI. The V end lost 6 bases, the J end lost 8 bases, and 14 bases lay between the germline ends. The CDR3 reads CASRGAAGEPQHF. In DNA, the CDR3 is TGTGCCAGCAGGGGGGCCGCTGGGGAGCCCCAGCATTTT.

This clonotype was detected a few times. The genes are TRBV28 and TRBJ2-1; possible D gene TRBD2, 6 bases. V was clipped by 6 bases and J by 5 bases, with 11 bases between them. The CDR3 loop spans 13 amino acids. Germline loops: CDR1 MDHEN, CDR2 SYDVKM. As DNA, the CDR3 is TGTGCCAGCAGCCATGGAGGGAACAATGAGCAGTTCTTC. Translation gives CASSHGGNNEQFF.

This clonotype was recorded at least ten times. The rearrangement uses TRBV28 and TRBJ1-2; 10 bases line up with TRBD1. CDR3 size: 15 residues. Trimming at V came to 4 bases and at J to 4 bases, leaving 6 bases not matched to a gene. Germline values: CDR1 MDHEN, CDR2 SYDVKM. Here the CDR3 DNA reads TGTGCCAGCAGTTCACTCAGGACAGGGGGCTATGGCTACACCTTC. It encodes CASSSLRTGGYGYTF.

A few counts support this clonotype. The chain carries TRBV19 and TRBJ2-1; tentatively, D is TRBD2 (5 bases). The V gene lost 8 bases and the J gene lost 1 base, with 12 bases spanning the gap. Germline V lookup: CDR1 LNHDA, CDR2 SQIVND (reference sequence). The CDR3 has 14 residues. This chain's CDR3 is CASGTRGSYNEQFF. Here the CDR3 DNA reads TGTGCCAGTGGAACCCGGGGATCCTACAATGAGCAGTTCTTC.

This chain connects TRBV7-3 to TRBJ2-6; D possibly matches TRBD1 or TRBD2 (5 bases each). Germline CDR1 reads SGHTA; CDR2 reads FQGTGA. The CDR3 sequence is 19 residues long. The ends were cut back, 5 bases at V and 2 bases at J, with 22 bases in the middle. CDR3 bases: TGTGCCAGCAGCGAAGTAACCGGGACCGGTAGTGCTGGGGCCAACGTCCTGACTTTC. Amino acids: CASSEVTGTGSAGANVLTF.

V is TRBV18 and J is TRBJ2-3; tentatively, D is TRBD2 (5 bases). Germline V gene lookup returns CDR1 KGHSH and CDR2 LQKENI. Trimming cost V 6 bases and J 5 bases, with 21 bases left between them. The CDR3 runs to 16 residues. CDR3 loop: CASSQDRAAWGDTQYF. CDR3 DNA: TGTGCCAGCTCGCAGGACCGAGCGGCCTGGGGAGATACGCAGTATTTT.

Only a few counts were recorded for this clonotype. The genes are TRBV11-2 and TRBJ2-7; D is uncertain. Trimming stripped 6 bases from V and 4 bases from J, with 16 bases between. The CDR3 is 14 residues long. In germline, CDR1 is SGHAT, CDR2 FQNNGV. The CDR3 spells CASRSAGKFYEQYF. The CDR3 bases are TGTGCCAGCAGATCAGCAGGAAAATTTTACGAGCAGTACTTC.

This clonotype was recorded a few times. The chain couples TRBV7-9 to TRBJ2-1; no clear D. CDR1 is SEHNR, CDR2 FQNEAQ, per germline (reference sequence). The CDR3 runs to 11 residues. V shed 6 bases and J shed 7 bases, with 7 bases lying between them. CDR3 loop: CASRWRNEQFF. The CDR3 nucleotides read TGTGCCAGCAGGTGGCGGAATGAGCAGTTCTTC.

This clonotype was counted many times. The rearrangement joins TRBV11-3 to TRBJ2-1; possibly TRBD2 for D (5 bases). V was trimmed by 5 bases and J by 8 bases, leaving 10 bases between them. The CDR3 runs 12 residues. Germline CDR1 reads SGHNT; CDR2 reads YENEEA. The CDR3 spells CASSPRRDEQFF. The CDR3 nucleotides read TGTGCCAGCAGCCCGAGGCGGGATGAGCAGTTCTTC.

This sequence joins TRBV6-1 and TRBJ1-2, with 10 bases fitting TRBD1. The CDR3 has 14 amino acids. CDR1 and CDR2 (germline): MNHNS, SASEGT. Germline trimming cut 6 bases from V and 4 bases from J; bases unmatched to any gene: 5. The CDR3 spells CASSPGTGVYGYTF. The CDR3 bases are TGTGCCAGCAGCCCCGGGACAGGGGTCTATGGCTACACCTTC.

The rearrangement uses TRBV11-2 and TRBJ2-5, with TRBD1 as a possible D gene (6 bases). The V gene lost 5 bases and the J gene lost 5 bases, with 21 bases spanning the gap. The V gene's germline CDR1 is SGHAT and CDR2 FQNNGV. This CDR3 region has 16 residues. The CDR3 loop reads CASSHWTVNTGETQYF. CDR3 coding DNA: TGTGCCAGCAGCCACTGGACAGTGAACACGGGGGAGACCCAGTACTTC.

In this sample, this clonotype turned up many times. This rearrangement joins TRBV4-3 to TRBJ2-7; 7 bases are a match to TRBD1. V was pared by 1 base and J by 0 bases, with 3 bases of the junction left unmatched. CDR1 is LGHNA, CDR2 YSLEER, per germline. This CDR3 region has 15 residues. This CDR3 is CASSQARGSSYEQYF. The CDR3 bases are TGCGCCAGCAGCCAAGCCAGGGGGTCCTCCTACGAGCAGTACTTC.

This clonotype turned up a few times. The V gene is TRBV30, the J gene TRBJ2-3; D remains unclear. V was pared by 5 bases and J by 4 bases, with 19 bases between. Germline CDR1 and CDR2: GTSNPN and SVGIG (reference sequence). This CDR3 spans 15 amino acids. This CDR3 is CAWGRRKVEADTQYF. The CDR3 DNA reads TGTGCCTGGGGTCGAAGGAAAGTTGAGGCAGATACGCAGTATTTT.

The V call is TRBV7-9, the J call TRBJ2-2; D assignment may be TRBD1 or TRBD2 (5 bases each). The CDR3 spans 14 residues. Germline CDR1 SEHNR, CDR2 FQNEAQ (reference sequence). V was pared by 4 bases and J by 6 bases, with 12 bases between. In nucleotides, the CDR3 is TGTGCCAGCAGCTCCCGGGACGATCCCGGGGAGCTGTTTTTT. This translates into CASSSRDDPGELFF.

The CDR3 loop is CASSRDSFSNQPQHF. The DNA for the CDR3 is TGTGCCAGCAGTCGGGACAGCTTCTCCAATCAGCCCCAGCATTTT. The rearrangement uses TRBV6-2 or TRBV6-3 and TRBJ1-5; TRBD1 agrees at 7 bases. CDR3 length: 15 amino acids. Trimming took 5 bases from V and 3 from J; bases not matched to a gene: 7. Per the germline V gene, CDR1 is MNHEY and CDR2 is SVGEGT.

V usage is TRBV7-2 and J usage is TRBJ2-7, with 7 bases fitting TRBD2. There are 15 residues in the CDR3. With 8 bases clipped from V and 7 bases from J, the junction kept 17 bases outside the gene matches. The germline V gene encodes CDR1 SGHTA and CDR2 FQGNSA. The CDR3 nucleotides read TGTGCCAGCGGATCAGCTCTGAGCGGGATGGGGGAGCAGTACTTC. Its translation: CASGSALSGMGEQYF.

Concerning this clonotype: A much larger clone differs by one base, so this may be a read error. CDR3 bases: TGTGCCAGCAGCTTAGGTAATGGCGGGCCAAAAGAGACCCAGTACTTC. Translated: CASSLGNGGPKETQYF. This rearrangement joins TRBV11-2 to TRBJ2-5; D might be TRBD2 (5 bases). The CDR3 is made up of 16 amino acids. The germline V gene encodes CDR1 SGHAT and CDR2 FQNNGV. The V gene lost 1 base and the J gene lost 3 bases, with 15 bases spanning the gap.

The V gene is TRBV28, the J gene TRBJ2-6, with a tentative D call TRBD1 (6 bases). The germline V and J ends were trimmed by 6 bases and 5 bases, with 8 bases remaining between them. The CDR3 sequence is 13 residues long. CDR1 and CDR2 (germline): MDHEN, SYDVKM. CDR3 residues: CASRTGRANVLTF. DNA of the CDR3: TGTGCCAGCAGAACAGGGAGGGCCAACGTCCTGACTTTC.

This clonotype was seen a handful of times. J is TRBJ2-3 and V is TRBV6-1, with a possible D match to TRBD2 (6 bases). This CDR3 spans 15 amino acids. V was clipped by 5 bases and J by 0 bases, with 12 bases between them. CDR1 and CDR2 from the germline V gene are MNHNS and SASEGT. The CDR3 region has the DNA TGTGCCAGCAGTTTGTCTAGCGCTAGCACAGATACGCAGTATTTT. This gives the protein CASSLSSASTDTQYF.

This clonotype was recorded many times. The chain employs TRBV6-9 and TRBJ1-2, with a possible D match to TRBD1 (5 bases). Trimming left V 6 bases short and J 5 bases short, with 16 bases between. Germline V gene lookup returns CDR1 MNHGY and CDR2 SVAAGI. CDR3 length: 14 amino acids. The CDR3 DNA sequence: TGTGCCAGCAGGCCCGGGACCGACGGGTATGGCTACACCTTC. This sequence encodes CASRPGTDGYGYTF.

In its sample, this clonotype was seen a few times. The V and J genes are TRBV24-1 and TRBJ1-4; D call uncertain. Trimming removed 7 bases from V and 3 bases from J, with 14 bases in between. Germline values: CDR1 KGHDR, CDR2 SFDVKD. There are 15 residues in the CDR3. DNA for the CDR3: TGTGCCACCAGCGATGGACGAAAGTCTAATGAAAAACTGTTTTTT. Translated, it gives CATSDGRKSNEKLFF.

Only a few counts were recorded for this clonotype. The CDR3 nucleotides read TGCGCCAGCAGCTTGGTCGGGGGGTTTGGGCAGCCCCAGCATTTT. Protein sequence: CASSLVGGFGQPQHF. The chain joins TRBV5-1 to TRBJ1-5; D possibly corresponds to TRBD1 (5 bases). The CDR3 is 15 residues long. Germline V gene data show CDR1 as SGHRS and CDR2 as YFSETQ. Trimming left V 0 bases short and J 7 bases short, with 14 bases between.

The CDR3 sequence is CASSEVTGYGNQPQHF. The DNA for the CDR3 is TGTGCCAGCAGTGAGGTGACAGGGTATGGCAATCAGCCCCAGCATTTT. The gene calls are TRBV2 and TRBJ1-5, with 7 bases fitting TRBD1. Trimming cost V 3 bases and J 2 bases; bases outside gene matches: 7. CDR3 length equals 16 residues. Per germline, CDR1 SNHLY and CDR2 FYNNEI.